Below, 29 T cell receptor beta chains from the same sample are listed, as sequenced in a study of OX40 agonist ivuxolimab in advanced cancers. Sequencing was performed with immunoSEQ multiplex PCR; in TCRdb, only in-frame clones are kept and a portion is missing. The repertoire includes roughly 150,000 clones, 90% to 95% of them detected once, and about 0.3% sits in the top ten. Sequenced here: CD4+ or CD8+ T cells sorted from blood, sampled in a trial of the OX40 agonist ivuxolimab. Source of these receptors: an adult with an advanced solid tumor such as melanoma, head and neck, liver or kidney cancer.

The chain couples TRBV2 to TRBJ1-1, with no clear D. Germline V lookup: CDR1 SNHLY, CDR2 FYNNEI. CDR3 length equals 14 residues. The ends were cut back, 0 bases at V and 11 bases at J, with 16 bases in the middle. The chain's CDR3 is CASSEASRPPRAFF. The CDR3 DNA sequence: TGTGCCAGCAGTGAAGCATCCAGGCCGCCCCGGGCTTTCTTT. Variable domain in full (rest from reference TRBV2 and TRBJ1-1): EPEVTQTPSHQVTQMGQEVILRCVPISNHLYFYWYRQILGQKVEFLVSFYNNEISEKSEIFDDQFSVERPDGSNFTLKIRSTKLEDSAMYFCASSEASRPPRAFFGQGTRLTVV.

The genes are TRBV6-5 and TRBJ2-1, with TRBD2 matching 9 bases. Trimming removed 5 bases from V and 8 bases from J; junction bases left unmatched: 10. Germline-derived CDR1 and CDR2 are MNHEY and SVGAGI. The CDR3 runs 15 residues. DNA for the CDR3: TGTGCCAGCAGTCCCTGGACTAGCGAGGGCCATGAGCAGTTCTTC. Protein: CASSPWTSEGHEQFF.

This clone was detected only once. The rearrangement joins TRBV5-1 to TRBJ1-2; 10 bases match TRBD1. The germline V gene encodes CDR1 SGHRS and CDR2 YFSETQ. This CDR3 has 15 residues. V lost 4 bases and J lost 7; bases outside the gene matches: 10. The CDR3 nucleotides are TGCGCCAGCAGCCCCACCGGGACAGGGGAAGGTGGCTACACCTTC. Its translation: CASSPTGTGEGGYTF.

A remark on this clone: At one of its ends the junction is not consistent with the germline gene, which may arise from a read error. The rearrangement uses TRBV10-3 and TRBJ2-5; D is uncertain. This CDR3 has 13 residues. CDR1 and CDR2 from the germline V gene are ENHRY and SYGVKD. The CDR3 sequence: CAIRESNQETQYF. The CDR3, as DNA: TGTGCCATCAGAGAGTCAAACCAAGAGACCCAGTACTTC.

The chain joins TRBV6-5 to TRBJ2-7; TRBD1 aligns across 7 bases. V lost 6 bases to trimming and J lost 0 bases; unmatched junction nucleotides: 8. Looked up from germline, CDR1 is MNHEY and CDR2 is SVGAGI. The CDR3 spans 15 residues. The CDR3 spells CASRSGTASSYEQYF. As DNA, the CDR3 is TGTGCCAGCAGGTCCGGGACAGCGAGCTCCTACGAGCAGTACTTC.

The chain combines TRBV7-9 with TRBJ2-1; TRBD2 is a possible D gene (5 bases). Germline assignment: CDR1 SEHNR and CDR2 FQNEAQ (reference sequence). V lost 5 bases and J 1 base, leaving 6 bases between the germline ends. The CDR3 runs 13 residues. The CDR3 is CASSRGSYNEQFF. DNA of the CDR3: TGTGCCAGCAGCCGGGGTTCCTACAATGAGCAGTTCTTC.

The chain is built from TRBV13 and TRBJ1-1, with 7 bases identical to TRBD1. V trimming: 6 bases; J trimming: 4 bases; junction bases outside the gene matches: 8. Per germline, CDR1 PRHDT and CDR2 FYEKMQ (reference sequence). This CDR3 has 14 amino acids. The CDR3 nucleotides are TGTGCCAGCAGGCGCGGACAGGAGACCACTGAAGCTTTCTTT. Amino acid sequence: CASRRGQETTEAFF.

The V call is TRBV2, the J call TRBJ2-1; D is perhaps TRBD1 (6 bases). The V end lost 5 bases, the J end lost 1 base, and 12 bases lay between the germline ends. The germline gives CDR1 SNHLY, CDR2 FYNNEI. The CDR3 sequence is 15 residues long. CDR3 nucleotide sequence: TGTGCCAGCAGTCAACAGGGTGTATCCTACAATGAGCAGTTCTTC. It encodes CASSQQGVSYNEQFF.

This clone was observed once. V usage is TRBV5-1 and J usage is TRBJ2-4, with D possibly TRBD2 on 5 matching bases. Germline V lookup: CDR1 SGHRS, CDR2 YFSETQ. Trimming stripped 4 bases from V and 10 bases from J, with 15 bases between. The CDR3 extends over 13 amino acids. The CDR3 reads CASSPEVSTIQYF. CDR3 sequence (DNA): TGCGCCAGCAGCCCGGAGGTATCTACAATTCAGTACTTC.

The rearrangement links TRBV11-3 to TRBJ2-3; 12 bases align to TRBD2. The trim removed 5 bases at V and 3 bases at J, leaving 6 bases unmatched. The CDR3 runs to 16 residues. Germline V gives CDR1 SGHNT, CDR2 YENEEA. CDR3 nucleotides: TGTGCCAGCAGCCTCGGACTAGCGGGAAATACAGATACGCAGTATTTT. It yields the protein CASSLGLAGNTDTQYF. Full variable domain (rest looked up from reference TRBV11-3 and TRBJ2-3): EAGVVQSPRYKIIEKKQPVAFWCNPISGHNTLYWYLQNLGQGPELLIRYENEEAVDDSQLPKDRFSAERLKGVDSTLKIQPAELGDSAVYLCASSLGLAGNTDTQYFGPGTRLTVL.

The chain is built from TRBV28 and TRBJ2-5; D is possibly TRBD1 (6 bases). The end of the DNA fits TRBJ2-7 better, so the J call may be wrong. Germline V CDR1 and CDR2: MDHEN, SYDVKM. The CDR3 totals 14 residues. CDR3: CASRDRTEGYEQYF. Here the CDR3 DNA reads TGTGCCAGCAGGGATAGGACAGAGGGATACGAGCAGTACTTC.

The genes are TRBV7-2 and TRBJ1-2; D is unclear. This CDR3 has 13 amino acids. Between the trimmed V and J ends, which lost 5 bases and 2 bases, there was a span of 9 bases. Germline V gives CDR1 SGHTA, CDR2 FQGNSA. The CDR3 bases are TGTGCCAGCAGCCCCGACGCGAACTATGGCTACACCTTC. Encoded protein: CASSPDANYGYTF.

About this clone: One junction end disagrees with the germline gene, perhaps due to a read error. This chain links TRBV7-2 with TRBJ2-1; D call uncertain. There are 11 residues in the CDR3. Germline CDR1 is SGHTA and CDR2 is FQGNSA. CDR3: CASTLYNEQFF. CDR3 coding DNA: TGTGCCAGCACCTTATACAATGAGCAGTTCTTC. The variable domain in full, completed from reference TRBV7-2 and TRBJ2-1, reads GAGVSQSPSNKVTEKGKDVELRCDPISGHTALYWYRQSLGQGLEFLIYFQGNSAPDKSGLPSDRFSAERTGGSVSTLTIQRTQQEDSAVYLCASTLYNEQFFGPGTRLTVL.

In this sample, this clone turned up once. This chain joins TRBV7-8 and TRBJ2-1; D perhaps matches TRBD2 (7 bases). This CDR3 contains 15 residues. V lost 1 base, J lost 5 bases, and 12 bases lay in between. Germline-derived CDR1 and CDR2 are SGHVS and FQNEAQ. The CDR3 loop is CASSLGGGGDNEQFF. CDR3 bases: TGTGCCAGCAGCTTAGGGGGCGGGGGCGACAATGAGCAGTTCTTC. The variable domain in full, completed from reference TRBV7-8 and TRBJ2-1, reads GAGVSQSPRYKVAKRGQDVALRCDPISGHVSLFWYQQALGQGPEFLTYFQNEAQLDKSGLPSDRFFAERPEGSVSTLKIQRTQQEDSAVYLCASSLGGGGDNEQFFGPGTRLTVL.

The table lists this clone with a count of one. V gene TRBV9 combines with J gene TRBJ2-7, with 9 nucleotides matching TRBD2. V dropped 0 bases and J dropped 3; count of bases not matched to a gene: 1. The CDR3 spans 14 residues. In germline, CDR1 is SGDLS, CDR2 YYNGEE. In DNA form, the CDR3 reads TGTGCCAGCAGCGTAGGTAGCGGGAGCTACGAGCAGTACTTC. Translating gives CASSVGSGSYEQYF.

DNA of the CDR3: TGTGCCAGCAGGGCCTTTGGGACAGGGGGGTATGGCTACACCTTC. Translated: CASRAFGTGGYGYTF. The gene calls are TRBV2 and TRBJ1-2; 11 bases line up with TRBD1. Per the germline V gene, CDR1 is SNHLY and CDR2 is FYNNEI. V lost 6 bases and J lost 5; bases outside the gene matches: 8. The CDR3 totals 15 residues.

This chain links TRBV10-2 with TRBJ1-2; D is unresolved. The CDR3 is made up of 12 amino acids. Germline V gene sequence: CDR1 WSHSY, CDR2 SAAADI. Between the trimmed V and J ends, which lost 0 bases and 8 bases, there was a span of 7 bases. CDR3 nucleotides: TGCGCCAGCAGTGAGTCGACGGACGGCTACACCTTC. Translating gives CASSESTDGYTF.

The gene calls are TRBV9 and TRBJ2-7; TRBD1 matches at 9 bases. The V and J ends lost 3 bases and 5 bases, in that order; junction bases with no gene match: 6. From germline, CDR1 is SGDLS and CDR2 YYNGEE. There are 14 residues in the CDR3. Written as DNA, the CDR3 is TGTGCCAGCAGCGGCGGACAGGGGTACAACGAGCAGTACTTC. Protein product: CASSGGQGYNEQYF.

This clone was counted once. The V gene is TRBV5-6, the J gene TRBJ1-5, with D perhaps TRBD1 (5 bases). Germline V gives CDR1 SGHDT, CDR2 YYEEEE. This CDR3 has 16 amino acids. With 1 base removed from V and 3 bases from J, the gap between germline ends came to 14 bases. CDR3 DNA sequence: TGTGCCAGCAGCTTGTGGAGACAGCAATTCAATCAGCCCCAGCATTTT. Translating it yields CASSLWRQQFNQPQHF.

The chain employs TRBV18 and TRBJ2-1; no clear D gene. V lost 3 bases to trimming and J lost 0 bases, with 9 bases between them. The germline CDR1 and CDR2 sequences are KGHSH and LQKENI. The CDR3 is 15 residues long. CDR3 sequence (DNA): TGTGCCAGCTCACCGGACCAAAGCTCCTACAATGAGCAGTTCTTC. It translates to CASSPDQSSYNEQFF. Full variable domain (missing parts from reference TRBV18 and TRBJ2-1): NAGVMQNPRHLVRRRGQEARLRCSPMKGHSHVYWYRQLPEEGLKFMVYLQKENIIDESGMPKERFSAEFPKEGPSILRIQQVVRGDSAAYFCASSPDQSSYNEQFFGPGTRLTVL.

In DNA, the CDR3 is TGTGCTAGTGGTCGAAACTTTCAGGGTTACAATGAGCAGTTCTTC. Its translation is CASGRNFQGYNEQFF. The chain links TRBV12-5 to TRBJ2-1, with a tentative D call TRBD1 (5 bases). Germline loops: CDR1 LGHNT, CDR2 FRNRAP. This CDR3 has 15 amino acids. V gave up 5 bases and J gave up 4 bases, with 15 bases separating them.

The CDR3 DNA reads as TGTGCCAGCAGCTTAGTGCAAGGGGGCGCAGGGAAACTGTTTTTT. It is translated as CASSLVQGGAGKLFF. The gene calls are TRBV7-2 and TRBJ1-4; 7 nucleotides agree with TRBD1. V lost 1 base, J lost 11 bases, and 10 bases stayed unmatched. CDR1 SGHTA and CDR2 FQGNSA come from the germline V gene. The CDR3 sequence is 15 residues long. The full variable domain, its missing parts supplied by reference TRBV7-2 and TRBJ1-4, is GAGVSQSPSNKVTEKGKDVELRCDPISGHTALYWYRQSLGQGLEFLIYFQGNSAPDKSGLPSDRFSAERTGGSVSTLTIQRTQQEDSAVYLCASSLVQGGAGKLFFGSGTQLSVL.

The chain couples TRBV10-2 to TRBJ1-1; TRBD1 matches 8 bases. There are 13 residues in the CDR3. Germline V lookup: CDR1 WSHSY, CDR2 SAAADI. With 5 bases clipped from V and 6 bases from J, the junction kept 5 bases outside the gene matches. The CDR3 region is CASSTRTGPEAFF. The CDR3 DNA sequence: TGCGCCAGCAGTACCCGGACAGGGCCTGAAGCTTTCTTT.

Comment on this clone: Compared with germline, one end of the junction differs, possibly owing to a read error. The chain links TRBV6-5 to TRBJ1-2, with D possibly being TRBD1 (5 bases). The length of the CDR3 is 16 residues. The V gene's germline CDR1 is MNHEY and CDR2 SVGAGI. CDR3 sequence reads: CASTYVTGTANYGYTF. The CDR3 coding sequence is TGTGCCAGCACTTACGTAACCGGGACGGCTAACTATGGCTACACCTTC.

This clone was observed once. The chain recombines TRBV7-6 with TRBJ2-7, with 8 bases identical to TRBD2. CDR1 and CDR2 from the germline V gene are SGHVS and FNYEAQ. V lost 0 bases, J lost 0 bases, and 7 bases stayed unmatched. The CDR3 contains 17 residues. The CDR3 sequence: CASSLALRGRISYEQYF. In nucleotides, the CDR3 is TGTGCCAGCAGCTTAGCTTTGCGCGGGAGGATCTCCTACGAGCAGTACTTC.

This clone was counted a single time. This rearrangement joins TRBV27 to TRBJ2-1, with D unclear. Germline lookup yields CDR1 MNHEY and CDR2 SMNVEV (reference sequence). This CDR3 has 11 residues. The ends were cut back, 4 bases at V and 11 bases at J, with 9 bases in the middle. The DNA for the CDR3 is TGTGCCAGCAGTTCCCGCGCAAAGCAGTTCTTC. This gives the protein CASSSRAKQFF.

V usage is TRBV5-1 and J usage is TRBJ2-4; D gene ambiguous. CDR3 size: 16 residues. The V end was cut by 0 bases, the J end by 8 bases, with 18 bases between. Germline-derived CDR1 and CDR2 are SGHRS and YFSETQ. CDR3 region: CASSLAGGLGTDIQYF. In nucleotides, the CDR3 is TGCGCCAGCAGCTTGGCCGGCGGCCTGGGTACAGACATTCAGTACTTC.

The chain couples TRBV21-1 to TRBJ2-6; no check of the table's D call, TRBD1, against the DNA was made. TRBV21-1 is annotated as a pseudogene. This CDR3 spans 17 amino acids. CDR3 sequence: CASSRGQTVSGANVLTF. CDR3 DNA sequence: TGTGCCAGCAGCAGGGGACAGACCGTGAGCGGGGCCAACGTCCTGACTTTC.

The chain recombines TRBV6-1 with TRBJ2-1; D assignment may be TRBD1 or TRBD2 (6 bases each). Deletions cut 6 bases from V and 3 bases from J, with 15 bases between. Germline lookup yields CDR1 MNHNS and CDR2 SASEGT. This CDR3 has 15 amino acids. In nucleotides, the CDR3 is TGTGCCAGCAGGGATAGGGGGGTCCGCTACAATGAGCAGTTCTTC. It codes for CASRDRGVRYNEQFF.